The next 22 T cell receptor beta chains were all read from a single sample in a study of cytomegalovirus exposure and HLA in healthy donors. This table comes from immunoSEQ multiplex PCR, and its TCRdb copy is limited to in-frame clones, with some not included. Here the sample spans about 280,000 clones, roughly 90% being singletons. Sample: PBMCs. These receptors all come from a woman under 30 in good health and CMV-seronegative.

This clone has just a few counts. J is TRBJ1-3 and V is TRBV6-1; D remains unclear. The V and J ends lost 2 bases and 7 bases respectively, with 12 bases between them. The CDR3 is made up of 14 amino acids. Germline lookup yields CDR1 MNHNS and CDR2 SASEGT. The DNA for the CDR3 is TGTGCCAGCAGTGAAAACAGAGATAGGAACACCATATATTTT. Its protein product is CASSENRDRNTIYF.

V and J are TRBV28 and TRBJ2-7; possibly TRBD2 for D (5 bases). Germline V lookup: CDR1 MDHEN, CDR2 SYDVKM. The CDR3 spans 16 residues. V lost 6 bases and J 0 bases, leaving 18 bases between the germline ends. The DNA for the CDR3 is TGTGCCAGCAGCTTTGGGTTCGGGGTGCTCTCCTACGAGCAGTACTTC. Translating gives CASSFGFGVLSYEQYF.

The CDR3 nucleotides read TGTGCCAGCAGCAGACTAGCGGGTGGGGGCGAAGAGACCCAGTACTTC. Protein sequence: CASSRLAGGGEETQYF. The chain carries TRBV27 and TRBJ2-5; 10 positions match TRBD2. Germline lookup yields CDR1 MNHEY and CDR2 SMNVEV (reference sequence). The CDR3 sequence is 16 residues long. The V gene end was trimmed by 6 bases and the J gene end by 3 bases; junction bases not matched to a gene: 10.

This chain uses TRBV28 with TRBJ2-1, with TRBD2 identical over 9 bases. This CDR3 has 15 amino acids. V was pared by 5 bases and J by 5 bases, with 7 bases of the junction left unmatched. Germline V gene sequence: CDR1 MDHEN, CDR2 SYDVKM. CDR3 sequence: CASSPSSGANNEQFF. The DNA for the CDR3 is TGTGCCAGCAGTCCGTCTAGCGGGGCGAACAATGAGCAGTTCTTC.

This clone appeared once. This sequence joins TRBV6-6 and TRBJ2-7; TRBD1 agrees at 9 bases. The trim removed 2 bases at V and 6 bases at J, leaving 8 bases unmatched. The CDR3 sequence is 15 residues long. Germline CDR1 is MNHNY and CDR2 is SVGAGI (reference sequence). The CDR3 spells CASSYGGDRVGEQYF. The CDR3, as DNA: TGTGCCAGCAGTTACGGGGGGGACAGGGTTGGCGAGCAGTACTTC.

The V gene is TRBV5-1, the J gene TRBJ1-1, with D perhaps TRBD1 (5 bases). The germline gives CDR1 SGHRS, CDR2 YFSETQ. V dropped 0 bases and J dropped 4 bases, with 10 bases sitting between them. The CDR3 is 14 residues long. In DNA, the CDR3 is TGCGCCAGCAGCTTGGTAGGGGATGCCACTGAAGCTTTCTTT. It translates to CASSLVGDATEAFF.

The V gene is TRBV7-6, the J gene TRBJ1-2; 7 bases fit TRBD1. The trim removed 1 base at V and 4 bases at J, leaving 3 bases unmatched. Germline CDR1 reads SGHVS; CDR2 reads FNYEAQ. CDR3 length: 14 residues. Written as DNA, the CDR3 is TGTGCCAGCAGCTTAGGGCGGGACAGCTATGGCTACACCTTC. This translates into CASSLGRDSYGYTF.

V usage is TRBV28 and J usage is TRBJ1-5; 10 bases fit TRBD1. V lost 7 bases to trimming and J lost 3 bases; unmatched junction nucleotides: 6. This CDR3 has 15 residues. Germline CDR1 is MDHEN and CDR2 is SYDVKM. CDR3 amino acids: CASIPGTGANQPQHF. In nucleotides, the CDR3 is TGTGCCAGCATCCCCGGGACAGGGGCCAATCAGCCCCAGCATTTT. Based on the CDR3 plus reference TRBV28 and TRBJ1-5, the full variable domain is DVKVTQSSRYLVKRTGEKVFLECVQDMDHENMFWYRQDPGLGLRLIYFSYDVKMKEKGDIPEGYSVSREKKERFSLILESASTNQTSMYLCASIPGTGANQPQHFGDGTRLSIL.

This clone appeared once. The gene calls are TRBV27 and TRBJ2-7, with D unresolved. V was trimmed by 0 bases and J by 3 bases, leaving 12 bases between them. The CDR3 length is 15 residues. Germline V CDR1 and CDR2: MNHEY, SMNVEV (reference sequence). CDR3 coding DNA: TGTGCCAGCAGTTTATCGGGCTTCAAGATCTACGAGCAGTACTTC. Its translation: CASSLSGFKIYEQYF.

The chain uses TRBV5-5 and TRBJ2-3, with 7 bases identical to TRBD2. This CDR3 has 15 residues. In germline, CDR1 is SGHKS, CDR2 YYEKEE (reference sequence). V was clipped by 0 bases and J by 2 bases; unmatched bases: 3. CDR3 in DNA: TGTGCCAGCAGCTTGGGGGCGGGGGACACAGATACGCAGTATTTT. It is translated as CASSLGAGDTDTQYF.

The rearrangement joins TRBV27 to TRBJ2-3; D might be TRBD2 (6 bases). Germline values: CDR1 MNHEY, CDR2 SMNVEV (reference sequence). V was trimmed by 6 bases and J by 2 bases, leaving 12 bases between them. The length of the CDR3 is 14 residues. The CDR3 bases are TGTGCCAGCAGACCTAGCGCAACCACAGATACGCAGTATTTT. It translates to CASRPSATTDTQYF.

V is TRBV7-9 and J is TRBJ2-7; no definite D call. Germline-derived CDR1 and CDR2 are SEHNR and FQNEAQ (reference sequence). CDR3 size: 19 residues. V was trimmed by 4 bases and J by 0 bases, leaving 25 bases between them. DNA for the CDR3: TGTGCCAGCAGCTCAACCACACCAGGTCGGTCACGTTTCTCCTACGAGCAGTACTTC. It codes for CASSSTTPGRSRFSYEQYF. Full variable domain (remainder filled in from reference TRBV7-9 and TRBJ2-7): DTGVSQNPRHKITKRGQNVTFRCDPISEHNRLYWYRQTLGQGPEFLTYFQNEAQLEKSRLLSDRFSAERPKGSFSTLEIQRTEQGDSAMYLCASSSTTPGRSRFSYEQYFGPGTRLTVT.

The gene calls are TRBV30 and TRBJ2-1; D possibly corresponds to TRBD2 (5 bases). Germline assignment: CDR1 GTSNPN and CDR2 SVGIG (reference sequence). V lost 1 base to trimming and J lost 6 bases, with 10 bases between them. The CDR3 has 13 amino acids. The CDR3 reads CAWSGLATNEQFF. The CDR3 DNA reads TGTGCCTGGAGTGGTCTAGCCACCAATGAGCAGTTCTTC.

J is TRBJ2-1 and V is TRBV6-4, with 8 bases aligning to TRBD1. The ends lost 4 bases at V and 6 bases at J; junction bases unmatched: 5. The CDR3 covers 14 residues. Germline V gene lookup returns CDR1 MRHNA and CDR2 SNTAGT. As DNA, the CDR3 is TGTGCCAGCAGTGCGACAGGGGAGCGCAATGAGCAGTTCTTC. This translates into CASSATGERNEQFF.

This chain joins TRBV19 and TRBJ2-1; TRBD1 matches 8 bases. The V gene's germline CDR1 is LNHDA and CDR2 SQIVND (reference sequence). Trimming cost V 3 bases and J 2 bases; bases outside gene matches: 3. There are 15 residues in the CDR3. The CDR3, as DNA: TGTGCCAGTAGTATTGCGACAGGGGCCTACAATGAGCAGTTCTTC. Protein: CASSIATGAYNEQFF.

For the CDR3, the DNA is TGTGCCAGCAGCCCTTCGGCTAGCGGCAGCTCCTACAATGAGCAGTTCTTC. This encodes CASSPSASGSSYNEQFF. The rearrangement links TRBV7-9 to TRBJ2-1; 7 bases line up with TRBD2. The J segment lost 0 bases and the V segment lost 5 bases, leaving 10 bases of the junction unmatched. CDR3 length equals 17 residues. The germline V gene encodes CDR1 SEHNR and CDR2 FQNEAQ (reference sequence).

The CDR3 region has the DNA TGCAGCGCCCGCACAGGGGGCGGGAATACGCAGTATTTT. This encodes CSARTGGGNTQYF. This chain connects TRBV29-1 to TRBJ2-3, with 9 bases identical to TRBD1. V was clipped by 7 bases and J by 7 bases; unmatched bases: 9. CDR1 and CDR2 from the germline V gene are SQVTM and ANQGSEA. This CDR3 spans 13 amino acids.

The chain carries TRBV5-4 and TRBJ2-7, with a weak D call TRBD2 (5 bases). V lost 4 bases to trimming and J lost 6 bases, with 14 bases between them. The CDR3 runs to 13 residues. The germline V gene encodes CDR1 SGHNT and CDR2 YYREEE (reference sequence). The CDR3 loop is CASSTSSSIEQYF. CDR3 in DNA: TGTGCCAGCAGCACCTCCTCTAGCATCGAGCAGTACTTC.

The chain carries TRBV28 and TRBJ2-1; no reliable D call. This CDR3 is built from 15 residues. Germline loops: CDR1 MDHEN, CDR2 SYDVKM. Trimming left V 6 bases short and J 4 bases short, with 16 bases between. CDR3 sequence: CASSPLRVEYNEQFF. The CDR3 region has the DNA TGTGCCAGCAGCCCGCTGCGAGTAGAGTACAATGAGCAGTTCTTC.

The chain has TRBV5-1 and TRBJ1-1, with D perhaps matching TRBD1 (5 bases). This CDR3 has 14 residues. The V end was cut by 2 bases, the J end by 4 bases, with 12 bases between. Germline loops: CDR1 SGHRS, CDR2 YFSETQ. CDR3 sequence: CASSFFWGGTEAFF. The CDR3 nucleotides are TGCGCCAGCAGCTTCTTTTGGGGGGGCACTGAAGCTTTCTTT.

The V gene is TRBV5-3, the J gene TRBJ2-7; D is perhaps TRBD1 (5 bases). TRBV5-3 is flagged as an ORF with uncertain function. V was cut by 1 base and J by 2 bases, with 10 bases left in between. CDR3 length: 14 amino acids. The CDR3 DNA is TGTGCCAGAAGCTTGTCAGGGCGTCCCTACGAGCAGTACTTC. This codes for CARSLSGRPYEQYF.

This clone has a single count. A read error may account for a junction end that differs from germline. This rearrangement joins TRBV28 to TRBJ1-1; possible D gene TRBD1, 6 bases. This CDR3 region has 15 residues. The germline CDR1 and CDR2 sequences are MDHEN and SYDVKM. In DNA form, the CDR3 reads TGTGCCAGCAGTTTTAGGCTATTCGGGACACATATCCCCCGATTT. This gives the protein CASSFRLFGTHIPRF.